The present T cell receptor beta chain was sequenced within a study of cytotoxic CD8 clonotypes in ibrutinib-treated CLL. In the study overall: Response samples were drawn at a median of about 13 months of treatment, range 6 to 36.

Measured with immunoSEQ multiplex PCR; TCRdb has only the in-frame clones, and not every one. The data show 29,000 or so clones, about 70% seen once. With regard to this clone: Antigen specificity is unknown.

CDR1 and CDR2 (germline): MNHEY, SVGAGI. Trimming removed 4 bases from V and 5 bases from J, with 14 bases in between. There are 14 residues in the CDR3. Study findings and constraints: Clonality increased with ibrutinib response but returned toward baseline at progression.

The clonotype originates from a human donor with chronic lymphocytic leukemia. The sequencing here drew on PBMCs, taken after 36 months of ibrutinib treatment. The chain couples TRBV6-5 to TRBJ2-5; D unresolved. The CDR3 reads CASSFYRAGETQYF. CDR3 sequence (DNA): TGTGCCAGCAGTTTCTATCGGGCCGGGGAGACCCAGTACTTC.